The present T cell receptor beta chain was sequenced within a study of blood T cells in healthy people across ages. Study outcomes and limitations: A roughly linear fall in TCR beta diversity per million T cells was seen with increasing age. TCR beta diversity correlated strongly with naive T cell percentage.

A second 7 to 11 cycle PCR used barcoded and J-beta primers. Each CDR3 protein gets one entry after TCRdb re-called the 5' RACE reads with MiXCR. This sample yields 600,000 to 850,000 distinct CDR3 sequences, of which about 42% are seen a single time; more than 20% belongs to the top ten. They isolated at least 6 million PBMCs from each sample. CDR3 size: 14 residues. From germline, CDR1 is SNHLY and CDR2 FYNNEI. V dropped 6 bases and J dropped 3; count of bases not matched to a gene: 5. A remark on this clonotype: Its antigen is currently unknown.

V gene TRBV2 combines with J gene TRBJ2-5, with 9 bases fitting TRBD1. The sequenced sample consisted of blood. The receptor comes from an older woman in good health. CDR3 region: CASRLGTGKETQYF. CDR3 coding DNA: TGTGCCAGCAGGCTCGGGACAGGGAAAGAGACCCAGTACTTC.